A selection of T cell receptor beta chains follows, all from one sample in a study of blood T cells in healthy people across ages. Each CDR3 protein gets one entry after TCRdb re-called the 5' RACE reads with MiXCR. The data contain around 900,000 distinct CDR3 sequences, roughly half of them singletons. Input material: blood. The receptor set was obtained from a woman in her fifties or sixties in good health. The CDR3 runs from the conserved cysteine through the conserved F or W. The order of the fields is D gene, J gene, V gene, clone size, CDR3 protein, CDR3 DNA. The D gene is left open where the match is weak. Only part of the rows carry a size: once, few, many, or a class if the clone is expanded.

.	TRBJ2-2	TRBV4-2	.	CASSPGAANTGELFF	TGTGCCAGCAGCCCCGGGGCGGCGAACACCGGGGAGCTGTTTTTT
.	TRBJ2-3	TRBV3-1	many	CASRSSSQALDTQYF	TGTGCCAGCAGGTCGTCTTCGCAGGCACTGGATACGCAGTATTTT
TRBD2	TRBJ2-7	TRBV27	.	CASSFLGLAGGRYEQYF	TGTGCCAGCAGTTTTCTGGGACTAGCGGGCGGGAGGTACGAGCAGTACTTC
TRBD1	TRBJ2-7	TRBV28	.	CASSRQGPNNEQYF	TGTGCCAGCAGCAGACAGGGGCCCAACAATGAGCAGTACTTC
.	TRBJ2-7	TRBV6-1	few	CASSEWATAYEQYF	TGTGCCAGCAGTGAATGGGCAACGGCCTACGAGCAGTACTTC
.	TRBJ1-5	TRBV6-4	.	CASSDSRAGKQPQHF	TGTGCCAGCAGTGACTCGAGGGCAGGGAAACAGCCCCAGCATTTT
.	TRBJ2-3	TRBV11-2	.	CASSPGTSYTDTQYF	TGTGCCAGCAGCCCTGGGACTTCGTACACAGATACGCAGTATTTT
.	TRBJ2-7	TRBV10-1	.	CASIISGDEQYF	TGCGCCAGCATTATTTCGGGGGACGAGCAGTACTTC
TRBD1	TRBJ2-3	TRBV7-2	.	CASSLVRQGSGTDTQYF	TGTGCCAGCAGCTTAGTTCGACAGGGTTCGGGCACAGATACGCAGTATTTT
.	TRBJ2-3	TRBV6-5	.	CASSYFGTTDTQYF	TGTGCCAGCAGTTACTTCGGTACCACAGATACGCAGTATTTT
.	TRBJ2-7	TRBV18	.	CASSPAPDSYEQYF	TGTGCCAGCTCACCGGCGCCGGACTCCTACGAGCAGTACTTC
TRBD1	TRBJ1-2	TRBV20-1	.	CSASETGGSGYTF	TGCAGTGCTAGCGAGACAGGGGGCAGCGGCTACACCTTC
.	TRBJ2-5	TRBV6-2/TRBV6-3	few	CASSNYQETQYF	TGTGCCAGCAGTAATTACCAAGAGACCCAGTACTTC
.	TRBJ1-2	TRBV9	few	CASSVSGVTAGYTF	TGTGCCAGCAGCGTATCAGGGGTCACGGCGGGCTACACCTTC
TRBD2	TRBJ2-5	TRBV6-2/TRBV6-3	many	CASSGLAGLQETQYF	TGTGCCAGCAGTGGACTAGCGGGACTTCAAGAGACCCAGTACTTC
.	TRBJ2-1	TRBV27	.	CASSLVGFNEQFF	TGTGCCAGCAGTTTAGTAGGGTTCAATGAGCAGTTCTTC
TRBD2	TRBJ2-1	TRBV20-1	.	CSALSTSGNYNEQFF	TGCAGTGCCCTTTCGACTAGCGGGAACTACAATGAGCAGTTCTTC
.	TRBJ2-5	TRBV25-1	few	CASSDEVGGETQYF	TGTGCCAGCAGTGACGAGGTTGGGGGGGAGACCCAGTACTTC
.	TRBJ2-7	TRBV24-1	.	CATSDGQTYEQYF	TGTGCCACCAGTGATGGACAGACCTACGAGCAGTACTTC
.	TRBJ1-2	TRBV2	.	CASSEGHYGYTF	TGTGCCAGCAGTGAAGGGCACTATGGCTACACCTTC
.	TRBJ2-7	TRBV28	.	CASSLFLGRGLYNEQYF	TGTGCCAGCAGTTTATTTTTGGGTCGGGGGCTCTACAATGAGCAGTACTTC
.	TRBJ2-7	TRBV2	.	CASTLISGSYEQYF	TGTGCCAGCACCCTAATTAGCGGATCTTACGAGCAGTACTTC
TRBD2	TRBJ2-3	TRBV6-6	.	CASRTSGAPANTDTQYF	TGTGCCAGCAGGACTAGCGGGGCCCCTGCCAACACAGATACGCAGTATTTT
TRBD2	TRBJ2-3	TRBV30	once	CAWSAGRSGGTDTQYF	TGTGCCTGGAGTGCCGGTAGGAGCGGGGGCACAGATACGCAGTATTTT
TRBD1	TRBJ1-4	TRBV29-1	.	CSERQGGGEKLFF	TGCAGCGAGCGACAGGGGGGCGGTGAAAAACTGTTTTTT